The 10 T cell receptor beta chains in this list originate from one sample, sequenced in a study of blood T cell repertoires in COVID-19. Sequencing used immunoSEQ multiplex PCR; TCRdb keeps in-frame clones, though not all of them. The sample lists fewer than 200,000 clones; approximately 87% were seen once. The sample consisted of peripheral blood. The receptors here all came from a woman in her 70s with COVID-19, enrolled during active disease.

The genes are TRBV6-6 and TRBJ1-2, with 7 nucleotides matching TRBD1. CDR1 and CDR2 from the germline V gene are MNHNY and SVGAGI (reference sequence). The J segment lost 4 bases and the V segment lost 6 bases, leaving 14 bases of the junction unmatched. The length of the CDR3 is 16 residues. The CDR3, as DNA: TGTGCCAGCAGCTACAGACAGGGATCCGCATCCTATGGCTACACCTTC. It translates to CASSYRQGSASYGYTF.

This clone was seen a single time. V gene TRBV9 combines with J gene TRBJ2-7; 7 bases map to TRBD2. Germline CDR1 SGDLS, CDR2 YYNGEE. The CDR3 has 13 residues. Unmatched junction bases numbered 6, after V lost 3 bases and J lost 6 bases. The CDR3 loop is CASSGTRGSEQYF. The CDR3 DNA sequence: TGTGCCAGCAGCGGGACTAGGGGTTCCGAGCAGTACTTC. The whole variable domain, filled in from reference TRBV9 and TRBJ2-7, reads DSGVTQTPKHLITATGQRVTLRCSPRSGDLSVYWYQQSLDQGLQFLIQYYNGEERAKGNILERFSAQQFPDLHSELNLSSLELGDSALYFCASSGTRGSEQYFGPGTRLTVT.

As regards this clone: At one boundary the junction diverges from the germline segment, which might be a read error. This rearrangement joins TRBV30 to TRBJ1-5, with a weak D call TRBD1 (6 bases). CDR1 is GTSNPN, CDR2 SVGIG, per germline (reference sequence). This CDR3 has 13 amino acids. The chain's CDR3 is CAWAQGSDQPQHF. The CDR3 coding sequence is TGTGCCTGGGCACAGGGTAGCGATCAGCCCCAGCATTTT.

The chain couples TRBV15 to TRBJ1-4, with D unresolved. This CDR3 has 15 residues. Trimming left V 2 bases short and J 8 bases short, with 15 bases between. Germline CDR1 is LNHNV and CDR2 is YYDKDF (reference sequence). The CDR3 loop is CATSRILIGGEKLFF. The CDR3 DNA sequence: TGTGCCACCAGCAGAATACTAATTGGAGGGGAAAAACTGTTTTTT.

Only one count was recorded for this clone. The chain has TRBV7-9 and TRBJ2-1; TRBD2 is a possible D gene (6 bases). Germline V CDR1 and CDR2: SEHNR, FQNEAQ (reference sequence). V gave up 5 bases and J gave up 8 bases, with 7 bases separating them. CDR3 length: 11 amino acids. The CDR3 DNA follows: TGTGCCAGCAGCCGCGGGGATGAGCAGTTCTTC. Its translation is CASSRGDEQFF.

The rearrangement joins TRBV7-2 to TRBJ2-2; D gene ambiguous. Deletions cut 4 bases from V and 7 bases from J, with 10 bases between. CDR3 length equals 13 residues. Germline assignment: CDR1 SGHTA and CDR2 FQGNSA. The CDR3 nucleotides are TGTGCCAGCAGCTCATCCAGATACGGGGAGCTGTTTTTT. Its protein is CASSSSRYGELFF.

This clone was found a few times. The chain combines TRBV3-1 (or the pseudogene TRBV3-2) with TRBJ1-2; TRBD1 agrees at 7 bases. CDR3 length: 15 amino acids. Germline loops: CDR1 LGHDT, CDR2 YNNKEL (reference sequence). V shed 2 bases and J 1 base; nucleotides not matched to a gene: 4. The CDR3 loop reads CASSQKTGINYGYTF. As DNA, the CDR3 is TGTGCCAGCAGCCAAAAGACAGGGATTAACTATGGCTACACCTTC.

This chain joins TRBV21-1 and TRBJ2-5; the table's D call of TRBD1 was not tested on the DNA. TRBV21-1 is classified as a pseudogene. CDR3 size: 13 residues. This CDR3 is CASSPSGQETQYF. CDR3 DNA: TGTGCCAGCAGCCCCTCAGGACAAGAGACCCAGTACTTC.

Here the CDR3 reads CASSHVEGGLFF. DNA of the CDR3: TGTGCCAGCAGCCACGTTGAAGGGGGACTGTTTTTT. V usage is TRBV3-1 (or the pseudogene TRBV3-2) and J usage is TRBJ1-4, with D maybe TRBD1 (6 bases). The V gene lost 3 bases and the J gene lost 13 bases, with 12 bases spanning the gap. Germline V gene data show CDR1 as LGHDT and CDR2 as YNNKEL (reference sequence). The CDR3 has 12 amino acids.

The chain employs TRBV6-5 and TRBJ1-2, with TRBD1 matching over 7 bases. Looked up from germline, CDR1 is MNHEY and CDR2 is SVGAGI. J gave up 8 bases and V 0 bases, and 6 bases lay outside the gene matches. CDR3 length equals 14 residues. CDR3 DNA: TGTGCCAGCAGTTACTCAAGACAGGGTGGCGGCTACACCTTC. This gives the protein CASSYSRQGGGYTF.